Listed below are T cell receptor beta chains from one sample, sequenced in a study of T cells in Graves' hyperthyroidism and ophthalmopathy. From the multiplex PCR reads, TCRdb called clonotypes with MiXCR, one entry per CDR3 protein. The sample carries some 690,000 distinct CDR3 sequences, around 16% recorded once. Material for sequencing was blood. The source of these receptors is a man over 45 with Graves' hyperthyroidism. Both conserved end residues are part of each CDR3. The D gene is left open where the match is weak. Size is omitted from some rows. Given values are once, few, many or a class for expanded clones.

V gene	D gene	J gene	clone size	CDR3 DNA	CDR3 protein
TRBV10-3	TRBD1	TRBJ2-7	.	TGTGCCATCAGTCGGGACAGTGCTACCGAGCAGTACTTC	CAISRDSATEQYF
TRBV24-1	TRBD2	TRBJ2-1	many	TGTGCCACCAGTGATCCGACTAGCGGGAGATACAATGAGCAGTTCTTC	CATSDPTSGRYNEQFF
TRBV6-1	.	TRBJ1-5	.	TGTGCCAGCAGCACAGGGAGGGCTGGGCAGCCCCAGCATTTT	CASSTGRAGQPQHF
TRBV5-1	TRBD2	TRBJ2-7	many	TGCGCCAGCAGCTTAGGCGGGAGGCACTCCTACGAGCAGTACTTC	CASSLGGRHSYEQYF
TRBV6-2/TRBV6-3	TRBD2	TRBJ2-2	many	TGTGCCAGCAGTTACCTATTGGGACTAGCGGGGAACACCGGGGAGCTGTTTTTT	CASSYLLGLAGNTGELFF
TRBV28	.	TRBJ2-2	.	TGTGCCAGCAGAGTTACTTCCTTACAGGGAGCCGGGGAGCTGTTTTTT	CASRVTSLQGAGELFF
TRBV29-1	TRBD2	TRBJ2-3	many	TGCAGCGACAAGGGGACTACCAACGAGGCTAGCACAGATACGCAGTATTTT	CSDKGTTNEASTDTQYF
TRBV12-3/TRBV12-4	.	TRBJ1-6	many	TGTGCCAGCAGTCTTGCCCAGGGCTATAATTCACCCCTCCACTTT	CASSLAQGYNSPLHF
TRBV6-1	.	TRBJ1-5	.	TGTGCCAGCACCTCCAGGGAGAATCAGCCCCAGCATTTT	CASTSRENQPQHF
TRBV28	TRBD1	TRBJ2-5	many	TGTGCCAGCAGTGGCAGGGGGCGCTTCCCAGAGACCCAGTACTTC	CASSGRGRFPETQYF
TRBV10-3	.	TRBJ2-1	few	TGTGCCATCAGCGCACCCCAAGGGGGAGGTATCAATGAGCAGTTCTTC	CAISAPQGGGINEQFF
TRBV6-2/TRBV6-3	.	TRBJ1-4	few	TGTGCCAGCAACCCCTACTCCGGGACCCACGTCCTTAATGAAAAACTGTTTTTT	CASNPYSGTHVLNEKLFF
TRBV28	.	TRBJ2-3	many	TGTGCCATCGTGGAGGGGGCAGCTAGCACAGATACGCAGTATTTT	CAIVEGAASTDTQYF
TRBV19	.	TRBJ2-1	.	TGTGCCAGTAGTAAAAGCGGAGAGCGGTACAATGAGCAGTTCTTC	CASSKSGERYNEQFF
TRBV6-2/TRBV6-3	.	TRBJ2-7	many	TGTGCCAGCAAACTCGTCGCTAGGAACGAGCAGTACTTC	CASKLVARNEQYF
TRBV6-1	.	TRBJ2-6	.	TGTGCCACCGCCGCCTACGGATCATTAAGTCTCTCTGGGGCCAACGTCCTGACTTTC	CATAAYGSLSLSGANVLTF
TRBV7-9	TRBD2	TRBJ2-1	many	TGTGCCAGCAGTCTAGCGGGTCGGAGCAATGAGCAGTTCTTC	CASSLAGRSNEQFF
TRBV10-2	.	TRBJ2-7	many	TGCGCCAGCAGTGAGTCGACAGGCTACGAGCAGTACTTC	CASSESTGYEQYF
TRBV11-3	TRBD1	TRBJ2-5	many	TGTGCCAGCAGCCATGGACAGGGGGCACAGGAGACCCAGTACTTC	CASSHGQGAQETQYF
TRBV5-4	TRBD1	TRBJ2-1	.	TGTGCCAGCAGCCAAGGACAGGGTCAGGTCAATGAGCAGTTCTTC	CASSQGQGQVNEQFF
TRBV20-1	TRBD2	TRBJ2-7	many	TGCAGTGCTAGTCCGAGCGGGAGGTCTTACGAGCAGTACTTC	CSASPSGRSYEQYF
TRBV19	.	TRBJ2-7	few	TGTGCCAGTAGTATAGGGCACAACTACGAGCAGTACTTC	CASSIGHNYEQYF
TRBV14	TRBD2	TRBJ2-1	.	TGTGCCAGCAGCCAAGCACTAGCGGGAGCCAATGAGCAGTTCTTC	CASSQALAGANEQFF
TRBV7-9	.	TRBJ2-1	few	TGTGCCAGCAGCCAGGACTTCTCTAGCTCCTACAATGAGCAGTTCTTC	CASSQDFSSSYNEQFF
TRBV11-2	TRBD1	TRBJ1-5	many	TGTGCCAGCAGCTTAGTTGCAGGGGGCGGTCAGCCCCAGCATTTT	CASSLVAGGGQPQHF
TRBV3-1	.	TRBJ2-3	many	TGTGCCAGCAGCCAAGAGATAGTTCAGACAGATACGCAGTATTTT	CASSQEIVQTDTQYF
TRBV28	TRBD1	TRBJ1-1	many	TGTGCCAGCCGCCGGACAGGCTTCATTGACGCTTTCTTT	CASRRTGFIDAFF
TRBV6-1	.	TRBJ2-7	few	TGTGCCAGCAGTATGGCTAGGACAGCGTTTTCCTACGAGCAGTACTTC	CASSMARTAFSYEQYF
TRBV6-2/TRBV6-3	.	TRBJ2-2	many	TGTGCCAGCACCACCCCTGGGCAGGCGGGCACCGGGGAGCTGTTTTTT	CASTTPGQAGTGELFF
TRBV20-1	TRBD2	TRBJ2-1	.	TGCAGTGCTCGACTAGCGGACGTACCTCTTCTTTACAATGAGCAGTTCTTC	CSARLADVPLLYNEQFF
TRBV6-2/TRBV6-3	.	TRBJ2-7	.	TGTGCCAGCACCAAGGAGGGACGGCCTACCTACGAGCAGTACTTC	CASTKEGRPTYEQYF
TRBV20-1	TRBD2	TRBJ2-2	few	TGCAGTGCTCGAAGCCGCCTAGCGGGAGCTATAGGGGAGCTGTTTTTT	CSARSRLAGAIGELFF
TRBV27	.	TRBJ1-2	.	TGTGCCAGCAGTACCATCGGGGCACGAACGGGCTACACCTTC	CASSTIGARTGYTF
TRBV7-9	.	TRBJ2-7	.	TGTGCCAGCAGCTTAGAGTGGTCGGGCTACGAGCAGTACTTC	CASSLEWSGYEQYF
TRBV2	TRBD1	TRBJ2-1	many	TGTGCCAGCACGACGGGACAGAGAAGCTCCTACAATGAGCAGTTCTTC	CASTTGQRSSYNEQFF